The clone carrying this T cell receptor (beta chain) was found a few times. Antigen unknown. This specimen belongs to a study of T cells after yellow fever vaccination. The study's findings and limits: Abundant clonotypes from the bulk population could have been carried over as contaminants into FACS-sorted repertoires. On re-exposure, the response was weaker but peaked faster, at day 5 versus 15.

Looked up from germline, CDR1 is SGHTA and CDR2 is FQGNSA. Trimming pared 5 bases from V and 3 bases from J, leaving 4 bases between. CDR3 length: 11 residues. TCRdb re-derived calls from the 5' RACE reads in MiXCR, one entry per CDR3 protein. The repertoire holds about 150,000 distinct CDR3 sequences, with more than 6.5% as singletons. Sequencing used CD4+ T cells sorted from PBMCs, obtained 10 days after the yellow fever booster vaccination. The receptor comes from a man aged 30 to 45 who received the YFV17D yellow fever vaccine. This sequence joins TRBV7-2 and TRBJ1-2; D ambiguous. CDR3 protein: CASSADYGYTF. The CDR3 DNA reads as TGTGCCAGCAGCGCGGACTATGGCTACACCTTC.